Listed below are T cell receptor beta chains from one sample, sequenced in a study of blood T cell repertoires in COVID-19. The assay was immunoSEQ multiplex PCR, and TCRdb's table has in-frame clones only and misses some. The table records around 46,000 clones, about 89% of them present only once. Sequenced: peripheral blood. These receptor sequences come from a man in his sixties with active or convalescent COVID-19. Both conserved end residues are part of each CDR3. The D gene is left open where the match is weak. Where a row states a size, it is once, few, many or the class of an expanded clone; other rows omit it.

v_call: TRBV7-8; clone_size: -; j_call: TRBJ1-2; d_call: -; cdr3_nt: TGTGCCAGCAGCCCGACACCAGGGGACTATGGCTACACCTTC; cdr3_aa: CASSPTPGDYGYTF
v_call: TRBV4-1; clone_size: -; j_call: TRBJ1-2; d_call: TRBD1; cdr3_nt: TGCGCCAGCAGCCATCCCGGGACAGGGGAGGGGACCGACGGCTACACCTTC; cdr3_aa: CASSHPGTGEGTDGYTF
v_call: TRBV7-9; clone_size: few; j_call: TRBJ2-5; d_call: TRBD1; cdr3_nt: TGTGCCAGCAGCCTGGGACAGGGAGAAGAGACCCAGTACTTC; cdr3_aa: CASSLGQGEETQYF
v_call: TRBV4-2; clone_size: -; j_call: TRBJ2-2; d_call: -; cdr3_nt: TGTGCCAGCAGCCAAGATTCCCTCGGGGAGCTGTTTTTT; cdr3_aa: CASSQDSLGELFF
v_call: TRBV5-1; clone_size: once; j_call: TRBJ2-5; d_call: TRBD2; cdr3_nt: TGCGCCAGCAGCTTCAATAGCGGGACACAAGAGACCCAGTACTTC; cdr3_aa: CASSFNSGTQETQYF
v_call: TRBV29-1; clone_size: -; j_call: TRBJ1-2; d_call: -; cdr3_nt: TGCAGCGTTGAGGCCCAGAACTATGGCTACACCTTC; cdr3_aa: CSVEAQNYGYTF
v_call: TRBV29-1; clone_size: -; j_call: TRBJ2-3; d_call: -; cdr3_nt: TGCAGCGTAGACTCGTCCCAGGGAGATACGCAGTATTTT; cdr3_aa: CSVDSSQGDTQYF
v_call: TRBV30; clone_size: -; j_call: TRBJ1-1; d_call: TRBD1; cdr3_nt: TGTGCCTGGAGACTCCTTGACAGGGCCACTGAAGCTTTCTTT; cdr3_aa: CAWRLLDRATEAFF
v_call: TRBV7-2; clone_size: -; j_call: TRBJ1-1; d_call: TRBD1; cdr3_nt: TGTGCCAGCAGCTACCGGACAGGGGGCTTTGCTGAAGCTTTCTTT; cdr3_aa: CASSYRTGGFAEAFF
v_call: TRBV6-5; clone_size: -; j_call: TRBJ2-2; d_call: -; cdr3_nt: TGTGCCAGCGGCCCCGGGGACACCGGGGAGCTGTTTTTT; cdr3_aa: CASGPGDTGELFF
v_call: TRBV5-4; clone_size: -; j_call: TRBJ2-5; d_call: TRBD2; cdr3_nt: TGTGCCAGCAGCTTGGACGGGGGGGCGGGAGAGACCCAGTACTTC; cdr3_aa: CASSLDGGAGETQYF
v_call: TRBV28; clone_size: -; j_call: TRBJ1-1; d_call: TRBD1; cdr3_nt: TGTGCCAGCAGTTTATGGGACAGGTGGAACACTGAAGCTTTCTTT; cdr3_aa: CASSLWDRWNTEAFF
v_call: TRBV6-5; clone_size: -; j_call: TRBJ1-2; d_call: -; cdr3_nt: TGTGCCAGCAGTTACTCGGGTGGACTCTATGGCTACACCTTC; cdr3_aa: CASSYSGGLYGYTF
v_call: TRBV6-2/TRBV6-3; clone_size: once; j_call: TRBJ2-7; d_call: TRBD2; cdr3_nt: TGTGCCAGCAGTTACCCTACTAGCGGGGGAGCCTACGAGCAGTACTTC; cdr3_aa: CASSYPTSGGAYEQYF
v_call: TRBV18; clone_size: -; j_call: TRBJ1-1; d_call: -; cdr3_nt: TGTGCCAGCTCACCACGAGACGCGGATCTCTTCACTGAAGCTTTCTTT; cdr3_aa: CASSPRDADLFTEAFF
v_call: TRBV6-5; clone_size: -; j_call: TRBJ2-7; d_call: -; cdr3_nt: TGTGCCAGCAAATACTACGAGCAGTACTTC; cdr3_aa: CASKYYEQYF
v_call: TRBV5-1; clone_size: once; j_call: TRBJ2-2; d_call: -; cdr3_nt: TGCGCCAGCAGCTTGTTAGCAATTCCCGGGGAGCTGTTTTTT; cdr3_aa: CASSLLAIPGELFF
v_call: TRBV30; clone_size: -; j_call: TRBJ2-7; d_call: -; cdr3_nt: TGTGCCTGGAATCGTGACAGTATGACCTACGAGCAGTACTTC; cdr3_aa: CAWNRDSMTYEQYF
v_call: TRBV9; clone_size: -; j_call: TRBJ2-1; d_call: TRBD2; cdr3_nt: TGTGCCAGCAGCGTAGCCCCTAGCGGCTCCTACAATGAGCAGTTCTTC; cdr3_aa: CASSVAPSGSYNEQFF
v_call: TRBV5-1; clone_size: -; j_call: TRBJ2-3; d_call: TRBD2; cdr3_nt: TGCGCCAGCAGCCAAGCACCGGTCGGGGGGGCAGATACGCAGTATTTT; cdr3_aa: CASSQAPVGGADTQYF
v_call: TRBV29-1; clone_size: many; j_call: TRBJ2-5; d_call: TRBD2; cdr3_nt: TGCAGCGTTGAATCGGGAGGGGAGACCCAGTACTTC; cdr3_aa: CSVESGGETQYF
v_call: TRBV20-1; clone_size: -; j_call: TRBJ2-3; d_call: -; cdr3_nt: TGCAGTGCTAGTTTAGTCAGCATAGCTACGCAGTATTTT; cdr3_aa: CSASLVSIATQYF
v_call: TRBV28; clone_size: -; j_call: TRBJ1-2; d_call: -; cdr3_nt: TGTGCCAGCACCCCGGCGGGAAGGGGTCCTAACTATGGCTACACCTTC; cdr3_aa: CASTPAGRGPNYGYTF
v_call: TRBV14; clone_size: -; j_call: TRBJ2-3; d_call: TRBD2; cdr3_nt: TGTGCCAGCAGCCGTCCTAGCGGGGGAACAGATACGCAGTATTTT; cdr3_aa: CASSRPSGGTDTQYF
v_call: TRBV28; clone_size: -; j_call: TRBJ1-5; d_call: -; cdr3_nt: TGTGCCAGCACCGAAGCGGGATTGGGAGAAAATCAGCCCCAGCATTTT; cdr3_aa: CASTEAGLGENQPQHF
v_call: TRBV7-2; clone_size: -; j_call: TRBJ1-1; d_call: -; cdr3_nt: TGTGCCAGCAAACAGGACGCTTACACTGAAGCTTTCTTT; cdr3_aa: CASKQDAYTEAFF
v_call: TRBV10-3; clone_size: -; j_call: TRBJ1-1; d_call: -; cdr3_nt: TGTGCCATCAGTGAGTGGGGCCCCAGGGGTGTCGACACTGAAGCTTTCTTT; cdr3_aa: CAISEWGPRGVDTEAFF
v_call: TRBV5-1; clone_size: -; j_call: TRBJ2-3; d_call: TRBD2; cdr3_nt: TGCGCCAGCAGCTCCCCCGGGGGGGACACAGATACGCAGTATTTT; cdr3_aa: CASSSPGGDTDTQYF
v_call: TRBV12-5; clone_size: -; j_call: TRBJ2-7; d_call: TRBD2; cdr3_nt: TGTGCTAGTGGTCGTTCGTGGCTAGCGGGGGGCGCTAGCTACGAGCAGTACTTC; cdr3_aa: CASGRSWLAGGASYEQYF
v_call: TRBV9; clone_size: -; j_call: TRBJ2-3; d_call: -; cdr3_nt: TGTGCCAGCAGCGCAGATGGCTGGTATACGCAGTATTTT; cdr3_aa: CASSADGWYTQYF
v_call: TRBV7-2; clone_size: -; j_call: TRBJ1-4; d_call: -; cdr3_nt: TGTGCCAGCAGTTACAGGGTTGAGGGTGAAAAACTGTTTTTT; cdr3_aa: CASSYRVEGEKLFF
v_call: TRBV5-6; clone_size: -; j_call: TRBJ2-5; d_call: TRBD2; cdr3_nt: TGTGCCAGCAGCTCGGGACTAGCGACGTACCAAGAGACCCAGTACTTC; cdr3_aa: CASSSGLATYQETQYF
v_call: TRBV15; clone_size: -; j_call: TRBJ1-4; d_call: TRBD1; cdr3_nt: TGTGCCACCAGCGCGGTCCCCGGGACAGGGGAAAAACTGTTTTTT; cdr3_aa: CATSAVPGTGEKLFF
v_call: TRBV5-1; clone_size: -; j_call: TRBJ2-1; d_call: -; cdr3_nt: TGCGCCAGCAGCCGGGACATCAATGAGCAGTTCTTC; cdr3_aa: CASSRDINEQFF
v_call: TRBV29-1; clone_size: -; j_call: TRBJ1-3; d_call: TRBD1; cdr3_nt: TGCAGCGTTGAAGGGGACAGCTCTGGAAACACCATATATTTT; cdr3_aa: CSVEGDSSGNTIYF
v_call: TRBV5-1; clone_size: -; j_call: TRBJ1-1; d_call: TRBD1; cdr3_nt: TGCGCCAGCAGCGTACAGGGGGTTGAAGCTTTCTTT; cdr3_aa: CASSVQGVEAFF
v_call: TRBV4-3; clone_size: -; j_call: TRBJ1-2; d_call: -; cdr3_nt: TGCGCCAGCAGCCAAGAGTGGGACTACTATGGCTACACCTTC; cdr3_aa: CASSQEWDYYGYTF
v_call: TRBV5-1; clone_size: -; j_call: TRBJ1-4; d_call: TRBD1; cdr3_nt: TGCGCCAGCAGCTTTGAGGGGGCGCGTGAAAAACTGTTTTTT; cdr3_aa: CASSFEGAREKLFF
v_call: TRBV7-3; clone_size: -; j_call: TRBJ2-5; d_call: -; cdr3_nt: TGTGCCAGCAGCATGCAGGGGAGTCTCCAAGAGACCCAGTACTTC; cdr3_aa: CASSMQGSLQETQYF
v_call: TRBV6-5; clone_size: -; j_call: TRBJ1-5; d_call: -; cdr3_nt: TGTGCCAGCAGTAGACAGCCTATGGAGCCCCAGCATTTT; cdr3_aa: CASSRQPMEPQHF
v_call: TRBV7-9; clone_size: -; j_call: TRBJ2-3; d_call: -; cdr3_nt: TGTGCCAGCAGCTTCCGGCGGGACAGCCCAGGGTATTTT; cdr3_aa: CASSFRRDSPGYF
v_call: TRBV25-1; clone_size: -; j_call: TRBJ1-4; d_call: TRBD1; cdr3_nt: TGTGCCAGCAGTGTAAAGGGACAGACCGCCCTCCAGGAAAAACTGTTTTTT; cdr3_aa: CASSVKGQTALQEKLFF
v_call: TRBV11-1; clone_size: -; j_call: TRBJ2-1; d_call: -; cdr3_nt: TGTGCCAGCAGCCTCCGTAGTTCCTCCTACAATGAGCAGTTCTTC; cdr3_aa: CASSLRSSSYNEQFF
v_call: TRBV5-4; clone_size: -; j_call: TRBJ2-5; d_call: -; cdr3_nt: TGTGCCATCGGGGGCCAAGAGACCCAGTACTTC; cdr3_aa: CAIGGQETQYF
v_call: TRBV6-5; clone_size: -; j_call: TRBJ2-7; d_call: -; cdr3_nt: TGTGCCAGCAGTTACCTGCGGGCCCACGAGCAGTACTTC; cdr3_aa: CASSYLRAHEQYF